This TCR beta chain was documented in a study of control samples from healthy donors and cancer patients. In its sample, this clone was seen a few times. Sequencing was performed with immunoSEQ multiplex PCR; in TCRdb, only in-frame clones are kept and a portion is missing. The sample lists about 130,000 clones, around 94% occurring once. Germline V gene lookup returns CDR1 MNHEY and CDR2 SVGAGI. V was cut by 0 bases and J by 0 bases, with 6 bases left in between. The length of the CDR3 is 15 residues. The sample comprised PBMCs. The TCR originated in a man aged 80 or over with head and neck cancer. The chain has TRBV6-5 and TRBJ2-1; D might be TRBD1 (5 bases). In DNA form, the CDR3 reads TGTGCCAGCAGTTACTCCCAGGGCTCCTACAATGAGCAGTTCTTC. Amino acids: CASSYSQGSYNEQFF.